This T cell receptor (beta chain) was retrieved from a study of blood T cell repertoires in COVID-19. Generated by immunoSEQ multiplex PCR, the TCRdb table keeps only in-frame clones and is missing some. Here the sample spans about 130,000 clones, roughly four fifths being singletons. The germline CDR1 and CDR2 sequences are LGHNA and YNFKEQ. V was pared by 3 bases and J by 3 bases, with 12 bases between. The CDR3 totals 14 residues. The receptor comes from a human donor in a cohort sampled during active COVID-19. This rearrangement joins TRBV4-2 to TRBJ2-7; possible D gene TRBD2, 6 bases. The sample was peripheral blood. CDR3 DNA: TGTGCCAGCAGCCAGGGGGGAGGCGGCTACGAGCAGTACTTC. Encoded protein: CASSQGGGGYEQYF.